This record concerns one T cell receptor (beta chain) sequence. The data are from a study of PD-L1 blockade in urothelial cancer. The repertoire was sequenced with immunoSEQ multiplex PCR; TCRdb's copy has only in-frame clones and lacks some. Among some 24,000 clones, roughly 80% were seen once, and the ten largest hold around 10%. The sequencing here drew on PBMCs, taken around atezolizumab (anti-PD-L1) treatment. This sequence originates from a man aged 65-85 years with urothelial cancer.

The CDR3 sequence is CASSPGLLNTEAFF. CDR3 nucleotide sequence: TGTGCCAGTAGTCCGGGACTCTTGAACACTGAAGCTTTCTTT. V is TRBV19 and J is TRBJ1-1; a possible D gene is TRBD1 (5 bases). V lost 5 bases and J 0 bases, leaving 10 bases between the germline ends. The CDR3 contains 14 residues. Germline V lookup: CDR1 LNHDA, CDR2 SQIVND (reference sequence).